These 16 T cell receptor beta chains were sequenced from one sample in a study of PD-1 blockade in classical Hodgkin lymphoma. Profiling relied on immunoSEQ multiplex PCR, and the TCRdb table lists in-frame clones only, not all of them. Of 90,000 to 100,000 clones listed, 81% are singletons. Every patient had relapsed following autologous stem cell transplantation, and cohorts differed in brentuximab vedotin exposure. The specimen was peripheral blood mononuclear cells (PBMCs), collected before the second cycle of nivolumab. The receptors originated from a human donor with classical Hodgkin lymphoma.

V and J are TRBV21-1 and TRBJ2-3. TRBV21-1 is reported as a pseudogene. The CDR3 is 17 residues long. DNA for the CDR3: TGTGCCAGCAGCAAAGGAATGCCCGGCCCTAGCACAGATACGCAGTATTTT. Translating gives CASSKGMPGPSTDTQYF.

In its sample, this clone was seen once. The V call is TRBV11-3, the J call TRBJ2-7; 12 nucleotides align to TRBD2. The CDR3 length is 15 residues. V lost 4 bases, J lost 3 bases, and 4 bases stayed unmatched. Germline CDR1 and CDR2: SGHNT and YENEEA. CDR3 in amino acids: CASSYASGRGYEQYF. For the CDR3, the DNA is TGTGCCAGCAGCTACGCTAGCGGGAGGGGCTACGAGCAGTACTTC.

The chain is built from TRBV6-1 and TRBJ2-7, with D possibly TRBD2 on 6 matching bases. Germline V gene sequence: CDR1 MNHNS, CDR2 SASEGT. V shed 7 bases and J shed 4 bases, with 17 bases lying between them. The CDR3 loop spans 14 amino acids. The CDR3 nucleotides read TGTGCCAGCACCGAATGGAGGGGTGGGTACGAGCAGTACTTC. It translates to CASTEWRGGYEQYF.

The chain employs TRBV9 and TRBJ1-2; the D is unclear. Between the trimmed V and J ends, which lost 6 bases and 6 bases, there was a span of 18 bases. The germline V gene has CDR1 SGDLS and CDR2 YYNGEE. This CDR3 has 14 amino acids. In DNA form, the CDR3 reads TGTGCCAGCAACACGGGATATCCCCCCGATGGCTACACCTTC. It yields the protein CASNTGYPPDGYTF.

Written as DNA, the CDR3 is TGTGCCAGTAGTATTTCGGGACAGATCCTATACGAGCAGTACTTC. Amino acid sequence: CASSISGQILYEQYF. This chain joins TRBV19 and TRBJ2-7, with 7 bases identical to TRBD1. The germline V gene encodes CDR1 LNHDA and CDR2 SQIVND (reference sequence). The CDR3 sequence is 15 residues long. Trimming cost V 3 bases and J 4 bases; bases outside gene matches: 9. The variable domain in full, completed from reference TRBV19 and TRBJ2-7, reads DGGITQSPKYLFRKEGQNVTLSCEQNLNHDAMYWYRQDPGQGLRLIYYSQIVNDFQKGDIAEGYSVSREKKESFPLTVTSAQKNPTAFYLCASSISGQILYEQYFGPGTRLTVT.

The chain recombines TRBV9 with TRBJ2-5, with TRBD2 matching over 10 bases. V shed 4 bases, J shed 0 bases, and the junction held 6 bases outside the gene matches. The CDR3 covers 16 residues. Per the germline V gene, CDR1 is SGDLS and CDR2 is YYNGEE. In DNA form, the CDR3 reads TGTGCCAGCAGCCGAACTAGCGGGGAATACCAAGAGACCCAGTACTTC. Translating gives CASSRTSGEYQETQYF.

In its sample, this clone was seen a few times. The chain couples TRBV2 to TRBJ1-5; 7 nucleotides agree with TRBD1. Germline V gene data show CDR1 as SNHLY and CDR2 as FYNNEI. The CDR3 totals 15 residues. After removal of 5 bases from V and 3 bases from J, the junction contained 7 bases not matched to a gene. In DNA, the CDR3 is TGTGCCAGCAGTCAAACAGGGGCCCCCAATCAGCCCCAGCATTTT. It specifies CASSQTGAPNQPQHF.

This clone was seen only a few times. The rearrangement links TRBV7-6 to TRBJ2-7, with D possibly TRBD2 on 5 matching bases. Trimming took 1 base from V and 2 from J, leaving 9 bases between them. Germline V CDR1 and CDR2: SGHVS, FNYEAQ. The CDR3 covers 14 residues. In DNA form, the CDR3 reads TGTGCCAGCAGCTTAGGGGAGCCTACCTACGAGCAGTACTTC. It yields the protein CASSLGEPTYEQYF.

The table lists this clone with a few counts. The chain couples TRBV7-2 to TRBJ2-1; TRBD2 aligns across 12 bases. With 5 bases clipped from V and 4 bases from J, the junction kept 6 bases outside the gene matches. This CDR3 has 16 amino acids. CDR1 SGHTA and CDR2 FQGNSA come from the germline V gene. CDR3 protein: CASSAAGTSGYNEQFF. The CDR3 nucleotides are TGTGCCAGCAGCGCAGCCGGGACTAGCGGGTACAATGAGCAGTTCTTC.

The CDR3 loop reads CASSQPPPAEAFF. CDR3 nucleotides: TGTGCCAGTAGCCAACCTCCCCCAGCTGAAGCTTTCTTT. This chain links TRBV19 with TRBJ1-1; D is unresolved. The CDR3 has 13 residues. Trimming removed 6 bases at V and 6 bases at J, with 14 bases between. Per germline, CDR1 LNHDA and CDR2 SQIVND (reference sequence).

The rearrangement uses TRBV29-1 and TRBJ2-2; D is possibly TRBD1 (7 bases). Looked up from germline, CDR1 is SQVTM and CDR2 is ANQGSEA. Trimming took 7 bases from V and 5 from J, leaving 14 bases between them. The CDR3 consists of 13 residues. The CDR3 region has the DNA TGCAGCGCGCGGGACAGCAGAACCGGGGAGCTGTTTTTT. Translation gives CSARDSRTGELFF.

The chain links TRBV25-1 to TRBJ2-3, with a weak D call TRBD2 (7 bases). Germline V gene data show CDR1 as MGHDK and CDR2 as SYGVNS. The CDR3 is made up of 16 amino acids. Trimming stripped 3 bases from V and 4 bases from J, with 17 bases between. In nucleotides, the CDR3 is TGTGCCAGCAGTGAGAGACGGGGGGCTGGGGCAGATACGCAGTATTTT. It encodes CASSERRGAGADTQYF.

The V call is TRBV2, the J call TRBJ1-1, with D possibly being TRBD1 (6 bases). The ends were cut back, 9 bases at V and 1 base at J, with 12 bases in the middle. Germline CDR1 is SNHLY and CDR2 is FYNNEI. This CDR3 has 13 residues. CDR3: CASTGLANTEAFF. In DNA form, the CDR3 reads TGTGCCAGTACAGGGTTGGCGAACACTGAAGCTTTCTTT.

This sequence joins TRBV7-6 and TRBJ1-1; TRBD1 matches 9 bases. V dropped 5 bases and J dropped 5; count of bases not matched to a gene: 9. The CDR3 is 15 residues long. Germline V gene sequence: CDR1 SGHVS, CDR2 FNYEAQ. The CDR3 loop reads CASSGPQGARTEAFF. As DNA, the CDR3 is TGTGCCAGCAGCGGACCACAGGGGGCTAGAACTGAAGCTTTCTTT.

A single count supports this clone. V is TRBV19 and J is TRBJ1-3; D not certain. Looked up from germline, CDR1 is LNHDA and CDR2 is SQIVND (reference sequence). Deletions cut 9 bases from V and 1 base from J, with 13 bases between. This CDR3 is built from 14 residues. The chain's CDR3 is CASLVGGSGNTIYF. CDR3 bases: TGTGCCAGCCTGGTCGGAGGGTCTGGAAACACCATATATTTT.

This clone was recorded once. The chain carries TRBV2 and TRBJ2-7; 9 bases fit TRBD2. Germline V lookup: CDR1 SNHLY, CDR2 FYNNEI. The CDR3 spans 14 residues. V was pared by 3 bases and J by 2 bases, with 2 bases of the junction left unmatched. The CDR3 DNA follows: TGTGCCAGCAGTGATTTAGCGGGAGCCTACGAGCAGTACTTC. This encodes CASSDLAGAYEQYF. The full variable domain, in which reference TRBV2 and TRBJ2-7 provide the parts outside the CDR3, is EPEVTQTPSHQVTQMGQEVILRCVPISNHLYFYWYRQILGQKVEFLVSFYNNEISEKSEIFDDQFSVERPDGSNFTLKIRSTKLEDSAMYFCASSDLAGAYEQYFGPGTRLTVT.